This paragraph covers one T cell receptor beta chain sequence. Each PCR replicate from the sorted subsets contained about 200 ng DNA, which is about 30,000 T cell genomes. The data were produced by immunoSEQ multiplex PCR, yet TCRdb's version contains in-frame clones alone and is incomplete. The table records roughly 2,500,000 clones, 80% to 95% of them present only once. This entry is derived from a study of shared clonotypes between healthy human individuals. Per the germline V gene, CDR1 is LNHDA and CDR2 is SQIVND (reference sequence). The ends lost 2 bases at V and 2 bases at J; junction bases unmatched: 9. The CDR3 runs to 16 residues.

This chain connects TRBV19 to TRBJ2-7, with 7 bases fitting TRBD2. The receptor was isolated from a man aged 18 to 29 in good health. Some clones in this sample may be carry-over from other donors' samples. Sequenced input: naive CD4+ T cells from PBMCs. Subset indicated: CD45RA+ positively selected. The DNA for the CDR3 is TGTGCCAGTAGTATAAAGGGGAGGGGCAGCACCTACGAGCAGTACTTC. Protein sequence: CASSIKGRGSTYEQYF.